A single sample is the source of the 30 T cell receptor beta chains below, sequenced in a study of cytomegalovirus exposure and HLA in healthy donors. The primer mix had 60 Vbeta and 13 Jbeta primers. The table came from immunoSEQ multiplex PCR; TCRdb's copy has only in-frame clones and leaves some out. Of about 72,000 clones listed, about 80% are singletons. The sequencing sample was made of PBMCs. Every receptor here comes from a man between 40 and 49 years old in good health and CMV-seronegative.

The CDR3 DNA follows: TGTGCCACCACCTTGAGTCACACTGAAGCTTTCTTT. Its protein is CATTLSHTEAFF. The genes are TRBV28 and TRBJ1-1; D is unclear. Per germline, CDR1 MDHEN and CDR2 SYDVKM. Trimming cost V 10 bases and J 3 bases, with 12 bases left between them. CDR3 length: 12 residues.

The chain carries TRBV6-1 and TRBJ1-5; D is unresolved. Trimming took off 0 bases at V and 16 bases at J, with 16 bases between the two ends. The CDR3 is 13 amino acids. Per the germline V gene, CDR1 is MNHNS and CDR2 is SASEGT. The CDR3 DNA follows: TGTGCCAGCAGTGAAGCTGGGCCGAGAGAATCCCATTTT. Protein product: CASSEAGPRESHF.

The V call is TRBV7-2, the J call TRBJ1-2, with D possibly TRBD1 on 5 matching bases. With 2 bases removed from V and 4 bases from J, the gap between germline ends came to 17 bases. In germline, CDR1 is SGHTA, CDR2 FQGNSA. This CDR3 is built from 16 residues. The DNA of the CDR3 is TGTGCCAGCAGCTTATCTGCCGAGACAGCTCTCTATGGCTACACCTTC. This sequence encodes CASSLSAETALYGYTF.

This clone was seen only once. V and J are TRBV27 and TRBJ1-5; no reliable D call. V lost 4 bases to trimming and J lost 0 bases, with 7 bases between them. This CDR3 spans 14 amino acids. The V gene's germline CDR1 is MNHEY and CDR2 SMNVEV (reference sequence). CDR3 in amino acids: CASSYSNSNQPQHF. In DNA, the CDR3 is TGTGCCAGCAGTTACTCTAATAGCAATCAGCCCCAGCATTTT.

The chain joins TRBV30 to TRBJ2-5; D perhaps matches TRBD2 (5 bases). Germline V gives CDR1 GTSNPN, CDR2 SVGIG (reference sequence). The CDR3 consists of 12 residues. V gave up 3 bases and J gave up 5 bases, with 10 bases separating them. CDR3 in DNA: TGTGCCTGGAGGACGGGCGGGGAGACCCAGTACTTC. It yields the protein CAWRTGGETQYF. Full variable domain (rest looked up from reference TRBV30 and TRBJ2-5): SQTIHQWPATLVQPVGSPLSLECTVEGTSNPNLYWYRQAAGRGLQLLFYSVGIGQISSEVPQNLSASRPQDRQFILSSKKLLLSDSGFYLCAWRTGGETQYFGPGTRLLVL.

The chain links TRBV2 to TRBJ2-5, with 11 bases fitting TRBD2. The CDR3 is 14 residues long. V trimming: 4 bases; J trimming: 5 bases; junction bases outside the gene matches: 3. CDR1 is SNHLY, CDR2 FYNNEI, per germline. CDR3 protein: CASSGGLAAETQYF. DNA of the CDR3: TGTGCCAGCAGTGGGGGACTAGCGGCCGAGACCCAGTACTTC.

The chain joins TRBV6-5 to TRBJ1-5; D is unresolved. Trimming stripped 6 bases from V and 7 bases from J, with 13 bases between. CDR1 and CDR2 (germline): MNHEY, SVGAGI. This CDR3 has 13 residues. The CDR3 protein is CASRERSGQPQHF. The CDR3 nucleotides read TGTGCCAGCAGGGAGAGGTCCGGGCAGCCCCAGCATTTT.

Only one count was recorded for this clone. The chain uses TRBV25-1 and TRBJ2-2; TRBD1 is a possible D gene (6 bases). The germline V and J ends were trimmed by 3 bases and 2 bases, with 10 bases remaining between them. Germline-derived CDR1 and CDR2 are MGHDK and SYGVNS. The CDR3 runs 15 residues. CDR3 DNA sequence: TGTGCCAGCAGTGACTCGGACAGAAACACCGGGGAGCTGTTTTTT. This translates into CASSDSDRNTGELFF.

V usage is TRBV10-2 and J usage is TRBJ2-3; 10 bases map to TRBD2. Germline V gene data show CDR1 as WSHSY and CDR2 as SAAADI. J was trimmed by 2 bases and V by 3 bases; bases with no gene match: 5. CDR3 length: 16 amino acids. This CDR3 reads CASSDFSGGLTDTQYF. For the CDR3, the DNA is TGCGCCAGCAGTGATTTTAGCGGGGGGCTCACAGATACGCAGTATTTT.

In this sample, this clone turned up a few times. The chain joins TRBV7-9 to TRBJ2-1, with a tentative D call TRBD2 (7 bases). Per the germline V gene, CDR1 is SEHNR and CDR2 is FQNEAQ (reference sequence). V lost 0 bases and J 7 bases, leaving 13 bases between the germline ends. This CDR3 comprises 15 residues. In DNA form, the CDR3 reads TGTGCCAGCAGCTTAGCGGGGGGGCCGGGGAATGAGCAGTTCTTC. Protein sequence: CASSLAGGPGNEQFF.

Regarding this clone: The junction does not match germline at one end; this may be a read error. This chain connects TRBV7-3 to TRBJ1-4; 7 bases fit TRBD1. This CDR3 comprises 15 residues. Germline CDR1 SGHTA, CDR2 FQGTGA. CDR3 in DNA: TGTTCCAGCAGCTTAAGTGACAGGGCTAATGAAAAACTGTTTTTT. As protein: CSSSLSDRANEKLFF.

With regard to this clone: At one end, the junction sequence differs from germline, possibly due to a read error. CDR3 amino acids: CASSLGMTGGYGQYF. The CDR3, as DNA: TGTGCCAGCAGCCTGGGAATGACAGGGGGATACGGGCAGTACTTC. The chain combines TRBV6-6 with TRBJ2-7, with 9 bases fitting TRBD1. The CDR3 is made up of 15 amino acids. CDR1 is MNHNY, CDR2 SVGAGI, per germline (reference sequence).

This clone was recorded a few times. This chain links TRBV19 with TRBJ2-7; TRBD1 matches at 9 bases. The junction had 7 bases not matched to a gene; V was cut back by 8 bases and J by 5 bases. CDR1 LNHDA and CDR2 SQIVND come from the germline V gene (reference sequence). The CDR3 runs 13 residues. Written as DNA, the CDR3 is TGTGCCAGTCTAGGACAGGGGAGGCACGAGCAGTACTTC. Amino acid sequence: CASLGQGRHEQYF.

The V gene is TRBV4-3, the J gene TRBJ2-7, with a possible D match to TRBD1 (6 bases). Germline V gene sequence: CDR1 LGHNA, CDR2 YSLEER. The CDR3 totals 19 residues. V lost 1 base and J 0 bases, leaving 22 bases between the germline ends. The chain's CDR3 is CASSQGPAGAGRSSYEQYF. The DNA of the CDR3 is TGCGCCAGCAGCCAAGGTCCTGCAGGGGCAGGGCGTAGCTCCTACGAGCAGTACTTC.

V and J are TRBV6-5 and TRBJ2-1; a possible D gene is TRBD2 (6 bases). The V end lost 4 bases, the J end lost 12 bases, and 19 bases lay between the germline ends. This CDR3 is built from 14 residues. CDR1 and CDR2 (germline): MNHEY, SVGAGI. This CDR3 is CASSSPQSGSGQFF. In DNA form, the CDR3 reads TGTGCCAGCAGTTCCCCGCAGAGCGGGTCGGGGCAGTTCTTC.

V usage is TRBV18 and J usage is TRBJ2-7; 8 bases agree with TRBD1. This CDR3 is built from 14 residues. V gave up 3 bases and J gave up 4 bases; unmatched junction bases: 5. Germline loops: CDR1 KGHSH, CDR2 LQKENI. The CDR3 region is CASSPDREVYEQYF. The CDR3 DNA reads as TGTGCCAGCTCACCGGACAGGGAAGTTTACGAGCAGTACTTC. The whole variable domain, filled in from reference TRBV18 and TRBJ2-7, reads NAGVMQNPRHLVRRRGQEARLRCSPMKGHSHVYWYRQLPEEGLKFMVYLQKENIIDESGMPKERFSAEFPKEGPSILRIQQVVRGDSAAYFCASSPDREVYEQYFGPGTRLTVT.

This chain connects TRBV4-1 to TRBJ2-5; the match to TRBD2 covers 8 bases. Germline-derived CDR1 and CDR2 are MGHRA and YSYEKL. J gave up 5 bases and V 4 bases, and 9 bases lay outside the gene matches. The CDR3 is 15 residues long. CDR3 sequence reads: CASSRTGGPWETQYF. DNA for the CDR3: TGCGCCAGCAGCCGGACGGGGGGGCCGTGGGAGACCCAGTACTTC.

This rearrangement joins TRBV19 to TRBJ1-5, with TRBD1 matching over 11 bases. The CDR3 is made up of 15 amino acids. Germline loops: CDR1 LNHDA, CDR2 SQIVND (reference sequence). Germline trimming cut 4 bases from V and 7 bases from J; bases unmatched to any gene: 6. CDR3 residues: CASSNSDRGHQPQHF. The CDR3 DNA follows: TGTGCCAGTAGTAACTCGGACAGGGGGCACCAGCCCCAGCATTTT.

The CDR3 sequence: CASSPRTNEQFF. CDR3 DNA: TGTGCCAGCAGCCCAAGGACAAACGAGCAGTTCTTC. The rearrangement joins TRBV7-2 to TRBJ2-1; a possible D gene is TRBD1 (5 bases). CDR1 and CDR2 from the germline V gene are SGHTA and FQGNSA. V lost 5 bases to trimming and J lost 10 bases, with 12 bases between them. The CDR3 length is 12 residues.

Notes on this clone: The sample carries other DNA sequences with the same CDR3. The chain carries TRBV29-1 and TRBJ1-2; 8 bases map to TRBD1. The CDR3 has 12 amino acids. Trimming removed 6 bases from V and 4 bases from J; junction bases left unmatched: 4. Germline loops: CDR1 SQVTM, CDR2 ANQGSEA. The CDR3 sequence: CSVETGGYGYTF. The CDR3 nucleotides are TGCAGCGTGGAAACAGGGGGCTATGGCTACACCTTC.

This chain connects TRBV5-4 to TRBJ2-2, with D perhaps TRBD2 (6 bases). V lost 4 bases, J lost 2 bases, and 15 bases lay in between. The CDR3 runs 16 residues. Germline V gives CDR1 SGHNT, CDR2 YYREEE (reference sequence). The chain's CDR3 is CASSGMFSGNTGELFF. CDR3 nucleotide sequence: TGTGCCAGCAGCGGTATGTTTAGCGGAAACACCGGGGAGCTGTTTTTT.

V gene TRBV7-9 combines with J gene TRBJ1-2; D is unclear. Germline CDR1 is SEHNR and CDR2 is FQNEAQ (reference sequence). With 5 bases removed from V and 2 bases from J, the gap between germline ends came to 9 bases. The CDR3 is 13 amino acids. CDR3 region: CASSQEENYGYTF. In DNA form, the CDR3 reads TGTGCCAGCAGCCAGGAGGAGAACTATGGCTACACCTTC.

CDR3 amino acids: CASSVPELDRGRIIGVNTEAFF. The CDR3 DNA sequence: TGTGCCAGCAGCGTTCCCGAACTGGACAGGGGGAGAATTATCGGTGTGAACACTGAAGCTTTCTTT. The genes are TRBV9 and TRBJ1-1, with TRBD1 matching over 10 bases. Germline V CDR1 and CDR2: SGDLS, YYNGEE. There are 22 residues in the CDR3. V shed 2 bases, J shed 0 bases, and the junction held 22 bases outside the gene matches.

The chain joins TRBV6-1 to TRBJ2-7, with D perhaps TRBD1 (6 bases). This CDR3 is 14 amino acids long. The ends were cut back, 3 bases at V and 3 bases at J, with 12 bases in the middle. Germline CDR1 is MNHNS and CDR2 is SASEGT. The chain's CDR3 is CASSDREGGYEQYF. The CDR3 nucleotides are TGTGCCAGCAGTGACAGGGAAGGGGGCTACGAGCAGTACTTC.

This clone has only a few counts. This chain uses TRBV9 with TRBJ1-2, with TRBD1 as a possible D gene (5 bases). Germline assignment: CDR1 SGDLS and CDR2 YYNGEE. V lost 0 bases, J lost 6 bases, and 18 bases lay in between. The CDR3 is 16 amino acids. CDR3: CASSVDPGDFADGYTF. The CDR3 nucleotides are TGTGCCAGCAGCGTAGACCCCGGGGACTTCGCTGATGGCTACACCTTC.

V gene TRBV7-9 combines with J gene TRBJ1-2; 10 nucleotides align to TRBD1. From germline, CDR1 is SEHNR and CDR2 FQNEAQ (reference sequence). V shed 5 bases, J shed 7 bases, and the junction held 10 bases outside the gene matches. The CDR3 extends over 15 amino acids. CDR3 sequence (DNA): TGTGCCAGCAGCCGTGAAAGACAGGGGGCTGCTGGCTACACCTTC. It is translated as CASSRERQGAAGYTF.

The chain links TRBV28 to TRBJ1-5; D is unresolved. CDR1 is MDHEN, CDR2 SYDVKM, per germline. The CDR3 is 13 amino acids. The V end lost 5 bases, the J end lost 3 bases, and 8 bases lay between the germline ends. CDR3 residues: CASSPLYNQPQHF. The CDR3, as DNA: TGTGCCAGCAGTCCCCTCTACAATCAGCCCCAGCATTTT.

This chain uses TRBV27 with TRBJ2-4; D unclear. The CDR3 loop spans 14 amino acids. V was pared by 2 bases and J by 9 bases, with 14 bases between. Germline lookup yields CDR1 MNHEY and CDR2 SMNVEV (reference sequence). The CDR3, as DNA: TGTGCCAGCAGTTTAGAGGCAAGACTCGGCATTCAGTACTTC. Translating gives CASSLEARLGIQYF.

The chain uses TRBV29-1 and TRBJ2-1; D is perhaps TRBD2 (6 bases). There are 11 residues in the CDR3. Trimming took off 8 bases at V and 13 bases at J, with 18 bases between the two ends. CDR1 and CDR2 from the germline V gene are SQVTM and ANQGSEA. DNA for the CDR3: TGCAGCCACGAACCGGGACTCCCCCAGTTCTTC. As protein: CSHEPGLPQFF.

This clone was seen a few times. The chain carries TRBV7-9 and TRBJ2-5; no firm D call. The ends were cut back, 1 base at V and 0 bases at J, with 12 bases in the middle. Looked up from germline, CDR1 is SEHNR and CDR2 is FQNEAQ (reference sequence). The length of the CDR3 is 16 residues. CDR3 protein: CASSLDRSAYQETQYF. CDR3 coding DNA: TGTGCCAGCAGCTTAGATCGCAGCGCGTACCAAGAGACCCAGTACTTC. Combining the CDR3 with reference TRBV7-9 and TRBJ2-5 gives the whole variable domain DTGVSQNPRHKITKRGQNVTFRCDPISEHNRLYWYRQTLGQGPEFLTYFQNEAQLEKSRLLSDRFSAERPKGSFSTLEIQRTEQGDSAMYLCASSLDRSAYQETQYFGPGTRLLVL.